The next 7 T cell receptor beta chains were all read from a single sample in a study of T cells in Graves' hyperthyroidism and ophthalmopathy (dated by TCRdb to the late 2010s). Libraries came from multiplex PCR. Data came from an Illumina HiSeq 2000. The TCR beta CDR3 regions were amplified from the RNA transcripts. For the first round of RT-PCR on the TCR CDR3, the HTBI primer set was used together with the Qiagen OneStep RT-PCR kit. TCRdb reanalyzed the raw reads on its own, using fastp at Q25 for trimming and MiXCR for clone calling, and kept in-frame beta chains. Rows matching on CDR3 protein sequence are summarized as one entry with the most common DNA and genes. Recorded for this sample are fewer than 250,000 distinct CDR3 sequences; around 26% of them occurred a single time. The biggest ten clones account for around 40% of the sample. Sequenced sample: blood. These receptors were taken from a woman aged 35 to 49 with Graves' ophthalmopathy.

This clonotype occurred many times. V is TRBV4-2 and J is TRBJ2-5, with 7 bases fitting TRBD2. Germline loops: CDR1 LGHNA, CDR2 YNFKEQ. The CDR3 covers 14 residues. V lost 1 base, J lost 1 base, and 0 bases stayed unmatched. The CDR3 nucleotides read TGTGCCAGCAGCCAAGGGACTAGCCAAGAGACCCAGTACTTC. It yields the protein CASSQGTSQETQYF.

This clonotype was detected many times. The chain recombines TRBV29-1 with TRBJ2-2; 8 nucleotides match TRBD1. CDR3 size: 15 residues. V dropped 4 bases and J dropped 4; count of bases not matched to a gene: 8. Per the germline V gene, CDR1 is SQVTM and CDR2 is ANQGSEA. The DNA for the CDR3 is TGCAGCGTTGGGCGGACAGGGATCGGCACCGGGGAGCTGTTTTTT. Its translation: CSVGRTGIGTGELFF.

The CDR3 spells CASSILPGTDTQYF. CDR3 bases: TGTGCCAGTAGTATTCTCCCGGGGACAGATACGCAGTATTTT. The chain couples TRBV19 to TRBJ2-3; a weak D match, TRBD2 (5 bases). The CDR3 contains 14 residues. Trimming took 3 bases from V and 3 from J, leaving 10 bases between them. The germline V gene encodes CDR1 LNHDA and CDR2 SQIVND (reference sequence).

This rearrangement joins TRBV11-2 to TRBJ2-7; D is uncertain. This CDR3 region has 15 residues. V lost 6 bases and J 2 bases, leaving 17 bases between the germline ends. Germline assignment: CDR1 SGHAT and CDR2 FQNNGV. The CDR3, as DNA: TGTGCCAGCAGTCCCTCCCCCGCGCTGGCCTACGAGCAGTACTTC. This gives the protein CASSPSPALAYEQYF.

The sample holds one count of this clonotype. At one end, the junction sequence differs from germline, possibly due to a read error. CDR3 DNA sequence: TGCGCCACCAGCATTGGGGGACAGGGGAGGGCTTTCTTT. This codes for CATSIGGQGRAFF. This chain links TRBV15 with TRBJ1-1; TRBD1 aligns across 10 bases. The V gene's germline CDR1 is LNHNV and CDR2 YYDKDF (reference sequence). The length of the CDR3 is 13 residues.

This clonotype occurred many times. The chain couples TRBV24-1 to TRBJ2-5; 7 bases match TRBD1. The CDR3 loop spans 15 amino acids. V lost 3 bases and J lost 2; bases outside the gene matches: 5. In germline, CDR1 is KGHDR, CDR2 SFDVKD. The CDR3 region has the DNA TGTGCCACCAGTGATGGGGACAGTCGGCAAGAGACCCAGTACTTC. Residues: CATSDGDSRQETQYF.

This clonotype was recorded a few times. The chain uses TRBV5-6 and TRBJ2-7; D possibly corresponds to TRBD1 (5 bases). Per germline, CDR1 SGHDT and CDR2 YYEEEE. This CDR3 region has 13 residues. Trimming removed 2 bases at V and 6 bases at J, with 12 bases between. In DNA form, the CDR3 reads TGTGCCAGCAGCTTACTACAGGTCGGCGAGCAGTACTTC. This codes for CASSLLQVGEQYF.